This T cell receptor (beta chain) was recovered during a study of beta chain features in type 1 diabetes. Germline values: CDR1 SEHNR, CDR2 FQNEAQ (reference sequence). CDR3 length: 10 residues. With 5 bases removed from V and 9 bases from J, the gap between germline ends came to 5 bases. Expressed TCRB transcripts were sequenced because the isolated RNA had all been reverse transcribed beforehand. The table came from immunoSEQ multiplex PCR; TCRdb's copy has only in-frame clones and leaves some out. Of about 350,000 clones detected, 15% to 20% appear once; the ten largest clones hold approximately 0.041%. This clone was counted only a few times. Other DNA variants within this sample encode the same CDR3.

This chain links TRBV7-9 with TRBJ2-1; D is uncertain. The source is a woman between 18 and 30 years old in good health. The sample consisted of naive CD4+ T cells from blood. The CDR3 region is CASSLSEQFF. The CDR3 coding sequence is TGTGCCAGCAGCCTCAGTGAGCAGTTCTTC. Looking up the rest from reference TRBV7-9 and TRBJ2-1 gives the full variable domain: DTGVSQNPRHKITKRGQNVTFRCDPISEHNRLYWYRQTLGQGPEFLTYFQNEAQLEKSRLLSDRFSAERPKGSFSTLEIQRTEQGDSAMYLCASSLSEQFFGPGTRLTVL.